This entry concerns a single T cell receptor (beta chain). The sample is drawn from a study of blood T cell repertoires in COVID-19. The overall study: The United States, Italy and Spain provided the acute and convalescent COVID-19 samples. Nucleic acid was either cDNA or gDNA, and it came from T cells, B-cell-depleted T cells, or PBMCs.

Under the authors' procedure: Nucleated cell number was recorded as an estimate derived from reference gene primer amplification. Profiling relied on immunoSEQ multiplex PCR, and the TCRdb table lists in-frame clones only, not all of them. V and J calls and clone size are those listed in that table; D and trimming were worked out from the DNA. In the table there are some 240,000 clones, roughly nine tenths of which are singletons. The sequenced material came from peripheral blood. The sequence was collected from a woman between 35 and 50 years old who had recovered from COVID-19.

CDR3 in DNA: TGTGCCAGCAGTGACACCTACGAGCAGTACTTC. Translated, it gives CASSDTYEQYF. This sequence joins TRBV6-1 and TRBJ2-7; D gene unclear. V lost 3 bases and J 2 bases, leaving 2 bases between the germline ends. The CDR3 extends over 11 amino acids. Germline V gene data show CDR1 as MNHNS and CDR2 as SASEGT.